The 15 T cell receptor beta chains presented below share a single source sample, sequenced in a study of T cell repertoires in cytomegalovirus infection. From the reads, TCRdb called clonotypes with MiXCR, one entry per CDR3 protein. The top ten hold 8.5% to 10% of the sample, which has 200,000 to 300,000 distinct CDR3 sequences, 12% to 15% seen once. Source material: PBMCs. The receptors originated from a human donor in good health (CMV status not recorded). Some clones in this sample may be carry-over from other donors' samples.

This clonotype was detected ten times or more. The chain is built from TRBV7-2 and TRBJ1-1; 7 nucleotides match TRBD1. CDR1 is SGHTA, CDR2 FQGNSA, per germline. The CDR3 totals 15 residues. J lost 3 bases, V lost 2 bases, and 6 bases had no gene match. The CDR3 DNA reads as TGTGCCAGCAGCTTACGGCAGGGGGAAGACACTGAAGCTTTCTTT. Its translation is CASSLRQGEDTEAFF.

This sequence joins TRBV20-1 and TRBJ2-2, with 8 bases lining up with TRBD2. Germline V CDR1 and CDR2: DFQATT, SNEGSKA (reference sequence). CDR3 size: 16 residues. V lost 7 bases to trimming and J lost 5 bases; unmatched junction nucleotides: 15. CDR3 coding DNA: TGCAGTGTTAGTAACCAGCGGGAGTGGTGGACCGGGGAGCTGTTTTTT. It encodes CSVSNQREWWTGELFF.

The chain combines TRBV6-6 with TRBJ2-5; the match to TRBD2 covers 12 bases. The length of the CDR3 is 18 residues. Germline V gene lookup returns CDR1 MNHNY and CDR2 SVGAGI (reference sequence). J was trimmed by 7 bases and V by 2 bases; bases with no gene match: 14. In nucleotides, the CDR3 is TGTGCCAGCAGTTACCGGACTAGCGGGGAGAACAGAATAGTGACCCAGTACTTC. Its protein is CASSYRTSGENRIVTQYF.

Many counts were recorded for this clonotype. This chain uses TRBV11-2 with TRBJ1-6, with 10 nucleotides matching TRBD1. The J segment lost 6 bases and the V segment lost 5 bases, leaving 4 bases of the junction unmatched. Germline lookup yields CDR1 SGHAT and CDR2 FQNNGV. The CDR3 has 15 residues. The CDR3 nucleotides read TGTGCCAGCAGCACGGGACAGGGGAGTAATTCACCCCTCCACTTT. It encodes CASSTGQGSNSPLHF.

This clonotype was found a few times. This sequence joins TRBV5-6 and TRBJ2-7; 7 bases match TRBD2. The CDR3 covers 18 residues. Germline V gene data show CDR1 as SGHDT and CDR2 as YYEEEE. V lost 1 base and J lost 4; bases outside the gene matches: 17. This chain's CDR3 is CASSLTGTIRLAVYEQYF. CDR3 nucleotides: TGTGCCAGCAGCTTGACCGGGACGATCAGACTAGCCGTTTACGAGCAGTACTTC.

V usage is TRBV6-2 or TRBV6-3 and J usage is TRBJ1-5; D ambiguous. Trimming shortened V by 8 bases and J by 4 bases, and 12 bases separated the two germline ends. The germline CDR1 and CDR2 sequences are MNHEY and SVGEGT. The length of the CDR3 is 13 residues. For the CDR3, the DNA is TGTGCCAGCCTCAAGCCCGGAAATCAGCCCCAGCATTTT. This sequence encodes CASLKPGNQPQHF.

As to this clonotype: At one end the junction does not follow the germline gene, possibly because of a read error. This chain joins TRBV5-6 and TRBJ2-1; the D gene could be TRBD1 or TRBD2 (5 bases each). The length of the CDR3 is 11 residues. Germline-derived CDR1 and CDR2 are SGHDT and YYEEEE. The CDR3 here is CACSFGTEQFF. In DNA form, the CDR3 reads TGTGCCTGCAGTTTCGGGACGGAGCAGTTCTTC. Complete variable domain (other parts from reference TRBV5-6 and TRBJ2-1): DAGVTQSPTHLIKTRGQQVTLRCSPKSGHDTVSWYQQALGQGPQFIFQYYEEEERQRGNFPDRFSGHQFPNYSSELNVNALLLGDSALYLCACSFGTEQFFGPGTRLTVL.

V and J are TRBV25-1 and TRBJ2-1; no definite D call. Trimming shortened V by 2 bases and J by 12 bases, and 14 bases separated the two germline ends. The V gene's germline CDR1 is MGHDK and CDR2 SYGVNS. This CDR3 contains 13 residues. The CDR3 sequence: CASSETPRYGQFF. CDR3 DNA sequence: TGTGCCAGCAGTGAAACCCCGCGGTACGGGCAGTTCTTC. The full variable domain, its missing parts supplied by reference TRBV25-1 and TRBJ2-1, is EADIYQTPRYLVIGTGKKITLECSQTMGHDKMYWYQQDPGMELHLIHYSYGVNSTEKGDLSSESTVSRIRTEHFPLTLESARPSHTSQYLCASSETPRYGQFFGPGTRLTVL.

The gene calls are TRBV7-3 and TRBJ2-6; D is tentatively TRBD1 or TRBD2 (5 bases each). Germline-derived CDR1 and CDR2 are SGHTA and FQGTGA. The germline V and J ends were trimmed by 3 bases and 0 bases, with 12 bases remaining between them. The CDR3 length is 17 residues. CDR3 sequence: CASSFGTGISGANVLTF. The CDR3 bases are TGTGCCAGCAGCTTCGGGACCGGTATCTCTGGGGCCAACGTCCTGACTTTC.

This clonotype was seen only a few times. J is TRBJ2-2 and V is TRBV20-1; 7 positions match TRBD2. In germline, CDR1 is DFQATT, CDR2 SNEGSKA (reference sequence). The ends lost 3 bases at V and 3 bases at J; junction bases unmatched: 7. The CDR3 length is 15 residues. For the CDR3, the DNA is TGCAGTGCTAGGACTAGCCGTAGGGACACCGGGGAGCTGTTTTTT. This gives the protein CSARTSRRDTGELFF.

The chain uses TRBV7-8 and TRBJ2-5; D is uncertain. CDR3 length: 14 amino acids. V was pared by 3 bases and J by 5 bases, with 13 bases between. The germline V gene has CDR1 SGHVS and CDR2 FQNEAQ. The CDR3 nucleotides read TGTGCCAGCAGCTTCTACGGTCCTTTTGAGACCCAGTACTTC. This encodes CASSFYGPFETQYF.

The rearrangement links TRBV5-1 to TRBJ2-7, with TRBD1 identical over 7 bases. Germline CDR1 is SGHRS and CDR2 is YFSETQ. V was clipped by 0 bases and J by 5 bases; unmatched bases: 8. This CDR3 is 15 amino acids long. The CDR3 bases are TGCGCCAGCAGCTTGGAGGGGGCTAGTGTCAACGAGCAGTACTTC. This encodes CASSLEGASVNEQYF.

The genes are TRBV6-2 or TRBV6-3 and TRBJ1-1; maybe TRBD1 (6 bases). This CDR3 has 14 amino acids. Deletions cut 10 bases from V and 1 base from J, with 16 bases between. CDR1 is MNHEY, CDR2 SVGEGT, per germline. This chain's CDR3 is CATRRGGENTEAFF. In nucleotides, the CDR3 is TGTGCCACCCGCCGTGGGGGCGAGAACACTGAAGCTTTCTTT.

This clonotype was counted at least ten times. The chain carries TRBV20-1 and TRBJ1-3, with TRBD1 identical over 8 bases. In germline, CDR1 is DFQATT, CDR2 SNEGSKA (reference sequence). The CDR3 covers 17 residues. After removal of 0 bases from V and 0 bases from J, the junction contained 7 bases not matched to a gene. The CDR3 DNA follows: TGCAGTGCTAGAGATATTACAGGGGGAGACTCTGGAAACACCATATATTTT. Its translation: CSARDITGGDSGNTIYF.

The rearrangement uses TRBV2 and TRBJ1-1; D call uncertain. The V and J ends lost 6 bases and 9 bases respectively, with 8 bases between them. Germline V gene sequence: CDR1 SNHLY, CDR2 FYNNEI. The CDR3 contains 10 residues. CDR3 sequence (DNA): TGTGCCAGCAGCGAAAGGCAAGCTTTCTTT. This encodes CASSERQAFF.